Reported below is one T cell receptor beta chain. No antigen is known for it. The sample originates from a study of shared clonotypes between healthy human individuals. Study-level results: Tissues were not sampled, only blood, and their repertoires likely differ.

The germline V and J ends were trimmed by 3 bases and 7 bases, with 19 bases remaining between them. Germline CDR1 is MNHEY and CDR2 is SVGAGI. The CDR3 sequence is 16 residues long. Repertoires were generated with immunoSEQ multiplex PCR, while TCRdb's copy carries only in-frame clones and drops some. The sample consists of millions of clones, 85% to 95% of them appearing once. This clonotype was sampled from a man younger than 35 in good health. The chain combines TRBV6-5 with TRBJ2-1; possible D gene TRBD2, 7 bases. The sequencing sample was made of naive CD4+ T cells sorted from blood. Subset indicated: CD45RA+ positively selected. The CDR3 bases are TGTGCCAGCAGTTATGCGGGGGCCCGGGTGGGGAATGAGCAGTTCTTC. Translating gives CASSYAGARVGNEQFF.